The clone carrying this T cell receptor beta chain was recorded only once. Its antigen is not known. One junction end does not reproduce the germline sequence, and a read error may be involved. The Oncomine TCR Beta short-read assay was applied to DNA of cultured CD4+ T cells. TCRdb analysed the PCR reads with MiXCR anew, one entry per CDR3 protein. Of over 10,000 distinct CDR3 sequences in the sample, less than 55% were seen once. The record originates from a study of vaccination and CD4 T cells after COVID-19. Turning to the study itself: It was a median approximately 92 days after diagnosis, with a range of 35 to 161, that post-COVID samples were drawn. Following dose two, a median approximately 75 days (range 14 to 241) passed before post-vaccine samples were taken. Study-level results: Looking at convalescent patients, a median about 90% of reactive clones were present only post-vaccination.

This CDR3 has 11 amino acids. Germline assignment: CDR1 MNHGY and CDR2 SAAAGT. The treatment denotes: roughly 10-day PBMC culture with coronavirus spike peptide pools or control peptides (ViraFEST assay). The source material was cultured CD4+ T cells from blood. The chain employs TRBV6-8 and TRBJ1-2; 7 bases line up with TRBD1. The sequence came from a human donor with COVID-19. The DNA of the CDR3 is TGTGCCAGCAGAGGGACAGTGGGGGCGGACTTC. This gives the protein CASRGTVGADF.